This T cell receptor (beta chain) originates from a study of CD8 T cells in Susac syndrome (dated by TCRdb to between 2018 and 2021). The study in broad terms: Repertoire sequencing was used to test whether CD8+ T cell activation and differentiation in Susac syndrome was antigen driven. The clonality of the CD8+ T cell repertoire was compared across approximately 11 healthy donors, roughly 14 Susac syndrome patients and about 16 multiple sclerosis patients. Study-level results and caveats: The TCR sequencing and HLA analysis was acknowledged to have included a relatively small number of individuals.

V has 7 bases trimmed and J has 3 bases trimmed; junction bases matching no gene number 3. Counted from cysteine to phenylalanine, this CDR3 has 13 amino acids. CDR3 DNA is the only sequence kept; it has 39 bases, read in frame from the first base. Via the germline V gene (reference sequence), CDR1 is LGHDT and CDR2 YNNKEL. Remarks on this clonotype: Its antigen specificity is not known. No qualities accompany the bases; no much larger clone lies one base away.

RNA was extracted with the RNeasy kit and roughly 0.45 to 1 ug was reverse transcribed using random hexamers. The immunoSEQ multiplex PCR assay, covering 54 Vbeta and 13 Jbeta segments, was used to amplify TCR beta CDR3 regions. To correct PCR amplification bias, a synthetic template baseline was used for both primer optimization and computational correction. For the original study's pipeline: Reads were annotated to V, D and J genes according to IMGT and were analyzed with immunoSEQ Analyzer, with only productive sequences retained. Clonality was computed as one minus Shannon entropy normalized by log2 of the number of productive unique sequences. For each patient and control, public and private clones were evaluated among the 100 most prevalent clones. Susac-specific clones were defined as absent from healthy and MS cohorts, 800 to 1,200 published viral clones and other ImmuneACCESS disease sequences. TCRdb cleaned the public reads at Q25 with fastp, built clones with MiXCR and kept in-frame beta chains. Entries are consolidated by CDR3 protein sequence, retaining the most common genes and DNA. The V and J calls, along with clone size, are taken from TCRdb and not from the paper's own processing. The sample table holds about 180,000 distinct CDR3 sequences, of which 85% to 95% were seen once. 0.15% to 0.2% of the sample is in the top ten clones.

Peripheral blood CD8+ and CD4+ T cells from healthy donors, Susac syndrome patients and multiple sclerosis patients were profiled using high-throughput TCR beta sequencing. Treatment-naive patients with stable or active relapsing-remitting disease fulfilling revised McDonald criteria were used as multiple sclerosis controls. Bulk CD8+ and CD4+ T cells were purified magnetically by negative isolation, whereas CD8+ TEMRA cells were enriched by FACS. Blood was drawn into EDTA tubes, processed within 24 hours, and PBMCs were isolated by density gradient centrifugation. PBMCs intended for TCR sequencing were cryopreserved in liquid nitrogen and thawed later in a water bath at 37 degrees C. The sorted or isolated CD4+, CD8+ and CD8+ TEMRA cells had a purity of 90% or higher.

Sequencing used CD8+ T cells from PBMCs. The chain uses TRBV3-1 and TRBJ2-1; TRBD2 lines up with 7 middle nucleotides. This clonotype originated in a human donor with multiple sclerosis. The DNA is TGTGCCAGCATGGGGGACTACTACAATGAGCAGTTCTTC. This encodes CASMGDYYNEQFF.